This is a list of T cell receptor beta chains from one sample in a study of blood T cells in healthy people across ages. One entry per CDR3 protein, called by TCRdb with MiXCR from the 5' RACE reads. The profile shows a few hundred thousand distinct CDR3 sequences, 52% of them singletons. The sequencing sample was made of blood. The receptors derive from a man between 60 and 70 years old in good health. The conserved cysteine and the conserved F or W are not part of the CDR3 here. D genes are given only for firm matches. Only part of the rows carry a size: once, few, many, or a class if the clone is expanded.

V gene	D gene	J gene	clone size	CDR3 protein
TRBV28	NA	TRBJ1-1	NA	ASSWGRRNTEAF
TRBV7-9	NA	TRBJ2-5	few	ASSLGGIVKETQY
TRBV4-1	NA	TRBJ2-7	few	ASSHQVTGEQY
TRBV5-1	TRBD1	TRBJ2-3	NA	ASSQGAGTDTQY
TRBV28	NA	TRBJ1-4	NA	ASSSSIEDATNEKLF
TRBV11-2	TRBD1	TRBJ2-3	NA	ASSGQVGTDTQY
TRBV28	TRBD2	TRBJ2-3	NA	ASGRTSGGQY
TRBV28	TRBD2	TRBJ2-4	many	ASSSTGTRNLQY
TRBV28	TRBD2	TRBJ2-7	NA	ASTRTSGPPPYEQY
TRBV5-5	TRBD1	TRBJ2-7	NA	ACSDPGQIISYEQY
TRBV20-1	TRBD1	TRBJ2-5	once	SGIRQGRCNGNEQY
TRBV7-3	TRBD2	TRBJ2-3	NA	ASSRAGVSTDTQY
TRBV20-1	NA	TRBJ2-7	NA	SARRVGRTSYEQY
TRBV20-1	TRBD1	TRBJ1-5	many	SAGQTGVGSNQPQH
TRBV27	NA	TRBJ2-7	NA	ASSLGLGSYEQY
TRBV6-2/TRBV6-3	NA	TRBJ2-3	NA	ASKDSGIGTDTQY
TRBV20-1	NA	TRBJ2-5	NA	SASRIQETQY
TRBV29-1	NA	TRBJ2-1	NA	SVEEGLPSSYNEQF
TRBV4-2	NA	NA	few	ASSQESLAALGEQY
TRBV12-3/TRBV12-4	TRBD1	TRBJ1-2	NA	ASAPQGASRYGYT
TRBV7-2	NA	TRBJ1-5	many	ASSLAGSGTQPQH
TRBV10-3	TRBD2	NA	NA	AIRNSGGAYNEQY
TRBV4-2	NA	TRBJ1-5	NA	ASSQDNPQGQPQH
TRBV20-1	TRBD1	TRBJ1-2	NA	SARDVTGVVSDGYT
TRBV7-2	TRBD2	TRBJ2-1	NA	ASSLDGLAGVKNEQF
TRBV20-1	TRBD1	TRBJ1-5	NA	SAPDGTGGVRSNQPQH
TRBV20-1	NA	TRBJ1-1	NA	SASSGSVHTEAF
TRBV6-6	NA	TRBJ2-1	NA	ASRRGAGHEQF
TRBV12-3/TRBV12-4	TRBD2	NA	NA	ASSTGTRSEETQY
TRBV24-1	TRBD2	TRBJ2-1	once	ATSDPGGPGYNEQF
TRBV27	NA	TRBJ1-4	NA	ASSLRQGEKSLF
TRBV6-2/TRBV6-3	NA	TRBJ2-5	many	ASSYSGLAETQY
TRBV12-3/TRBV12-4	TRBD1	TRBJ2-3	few	ASSRNRGDTQY
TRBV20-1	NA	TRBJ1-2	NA	SAARTDSANGYT
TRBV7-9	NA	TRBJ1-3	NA	ASSLVGGPGAGNTIY
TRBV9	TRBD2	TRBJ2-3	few	ASSRPSGAEGDTQY
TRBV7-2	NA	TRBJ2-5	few	ASSLQAVGPETQY
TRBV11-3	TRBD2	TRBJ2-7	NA	ASSSGGRKSDEQY
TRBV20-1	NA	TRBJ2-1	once	SARDRLAPWYEQF
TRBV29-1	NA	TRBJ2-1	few	SGSGEGDEQF
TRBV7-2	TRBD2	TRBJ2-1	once	ASSPGLAGHNEQF
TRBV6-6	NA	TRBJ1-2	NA	ASSSLGITGNGYT
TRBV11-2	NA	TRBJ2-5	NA	ASSSPLTSAGSAQETQY
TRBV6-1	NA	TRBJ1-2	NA	ASSDKQGKDRNYGYT
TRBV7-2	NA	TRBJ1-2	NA	ASSAERVGYT
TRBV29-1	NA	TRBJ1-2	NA	SVQSDGYT
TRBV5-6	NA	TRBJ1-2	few	ASSLAFIVQGGGYT
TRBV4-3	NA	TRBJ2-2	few	ASSQGIGTGELF
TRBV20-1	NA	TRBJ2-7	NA	SARGGVDRKSSYEQY
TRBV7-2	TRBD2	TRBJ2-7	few	ASSATSGRWDEQY
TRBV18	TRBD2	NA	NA	ASSPTLAEETQY
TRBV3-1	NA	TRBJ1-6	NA	ASSQGRGNSPLH
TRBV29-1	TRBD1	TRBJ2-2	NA	SVRGLYTGELF